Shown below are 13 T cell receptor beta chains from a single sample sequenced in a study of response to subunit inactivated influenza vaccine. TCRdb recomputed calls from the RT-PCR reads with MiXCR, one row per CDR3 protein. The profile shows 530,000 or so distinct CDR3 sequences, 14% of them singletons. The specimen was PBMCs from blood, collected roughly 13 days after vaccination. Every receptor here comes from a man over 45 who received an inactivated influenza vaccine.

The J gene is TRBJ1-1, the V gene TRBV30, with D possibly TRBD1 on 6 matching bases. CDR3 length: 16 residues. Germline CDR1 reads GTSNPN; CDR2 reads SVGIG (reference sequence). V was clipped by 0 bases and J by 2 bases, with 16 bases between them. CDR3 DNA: TGTGCCTGGAGTGTAAAGCGTGAGGGGGGAAACACTGAAGCTTTCTTT. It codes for CAWSVKREGGNTEAFF.

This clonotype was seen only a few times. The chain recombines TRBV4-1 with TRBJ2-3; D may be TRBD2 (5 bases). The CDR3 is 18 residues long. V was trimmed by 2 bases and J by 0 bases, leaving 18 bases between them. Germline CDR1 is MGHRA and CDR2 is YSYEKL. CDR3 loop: CASSQRETGRLSTDTQYF. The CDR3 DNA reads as TGCGCCAGCAGCCAAAGGGAGACGGGCCGGCTTAGCACAGATACGCAGTATTTT.

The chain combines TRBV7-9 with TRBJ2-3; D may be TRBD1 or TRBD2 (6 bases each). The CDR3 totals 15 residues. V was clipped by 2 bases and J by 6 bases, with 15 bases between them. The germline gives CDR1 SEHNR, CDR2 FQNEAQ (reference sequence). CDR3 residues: CASSLWGADVDTQYF. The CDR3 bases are TGTGCCAGCAGCTTATGGGGGGCCGACGTGGATACGCAGTATTTT.

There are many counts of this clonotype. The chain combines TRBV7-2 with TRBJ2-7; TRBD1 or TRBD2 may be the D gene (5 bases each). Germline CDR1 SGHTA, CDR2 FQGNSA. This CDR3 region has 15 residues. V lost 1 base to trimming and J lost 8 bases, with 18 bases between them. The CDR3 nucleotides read TGTGCCAGCAGCTTAGTCCCGGGACCGGGCTCCCAGCAGTACTTC. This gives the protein CASSLVPGPGSQQYF.

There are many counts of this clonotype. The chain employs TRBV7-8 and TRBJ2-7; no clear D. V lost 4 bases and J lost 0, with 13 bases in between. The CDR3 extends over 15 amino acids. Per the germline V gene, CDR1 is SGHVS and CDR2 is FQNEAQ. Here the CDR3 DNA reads TGTGCCAGCAGCTCCGGACCTCGGAGCTCCTACGAGCAGTACTTC. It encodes CASSSGPRSSYEQYF.

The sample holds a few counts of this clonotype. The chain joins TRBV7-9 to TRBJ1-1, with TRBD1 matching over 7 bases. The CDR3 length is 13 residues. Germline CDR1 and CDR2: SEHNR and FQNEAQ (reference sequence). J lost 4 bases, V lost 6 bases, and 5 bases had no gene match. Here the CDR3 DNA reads TGTGCCAGCAGTCCAGGGGGTGTCACTGAAGCTTTCTTT. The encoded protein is CASSPGGVTEAFF.

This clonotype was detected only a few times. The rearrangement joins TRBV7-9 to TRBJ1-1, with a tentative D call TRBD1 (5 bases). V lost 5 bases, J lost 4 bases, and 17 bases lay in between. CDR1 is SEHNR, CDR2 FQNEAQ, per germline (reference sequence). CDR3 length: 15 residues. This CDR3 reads CASSKGRGTGTEAFF. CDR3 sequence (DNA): TGTGCCAGCAGCAAAGGCCGGGGGACTGGCACTGAAGCTTTCTTT.

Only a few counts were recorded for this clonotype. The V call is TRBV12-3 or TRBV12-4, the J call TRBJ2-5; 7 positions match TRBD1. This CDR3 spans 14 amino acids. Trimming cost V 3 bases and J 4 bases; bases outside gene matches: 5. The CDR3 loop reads CASSFSGGAETQYF. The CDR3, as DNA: TGTGCCAGCAGTTTCTCAGGGGGTGCAGAGACCCAGTACTTC.

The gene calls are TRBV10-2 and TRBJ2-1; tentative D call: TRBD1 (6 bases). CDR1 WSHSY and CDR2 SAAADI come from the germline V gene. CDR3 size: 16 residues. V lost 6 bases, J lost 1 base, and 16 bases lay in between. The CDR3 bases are TGCGCCAGCAGAATAGTGGACAGCCATTCCTACAATGAGCAGTTCTTC. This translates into CASRIVDSHSYNEQFF.

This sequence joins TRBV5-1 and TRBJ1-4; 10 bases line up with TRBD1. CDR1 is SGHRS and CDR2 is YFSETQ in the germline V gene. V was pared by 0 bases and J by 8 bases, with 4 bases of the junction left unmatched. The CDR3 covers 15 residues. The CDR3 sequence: CASSLAGTGVEKLFF. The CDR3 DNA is TGCGCCAGCAGCTTGGCCGGGACAGGGGTCGAAAAACTGTTTTTT.

CDR3 protein: CASSPWGSALNNEQFF. The CDR3 bases are TGCGCCAGCAGCCCGTGGGGTTCGGCCCTGAACAATGAGCAGTTCTTC. This chain uses TRBV5-1 with TRBJ2-1; D unresolved. The CDR3 loop spans 16 amino acids. The V end lost 4 bases, the J end lost 5 bases, and 19 bases lay between the germline ends. The germline CDR1 and CDR2 sequences are SGHRS and YFSETQ. Based on the CDR3 plus reference TRBV5-1 and TRBJ2-1, the full variable domain is KAGVTQTPRYLIKTRGQQVTLSCSPISGHRSVSWYQQTPGQGLQFLFEYFSETQRNKGNFPGRFSGRQFSNSRSEMNVSTLELGDSALYLCASSPWGSALNNEQFFGPGTRLTVL.

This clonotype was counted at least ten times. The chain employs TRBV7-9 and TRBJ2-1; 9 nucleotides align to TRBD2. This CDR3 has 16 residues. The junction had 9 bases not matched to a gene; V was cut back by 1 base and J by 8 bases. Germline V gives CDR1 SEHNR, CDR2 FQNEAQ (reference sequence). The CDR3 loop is CASSLGNSGSIYEQFF. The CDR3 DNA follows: TGTGCCAGCAGCTTAGGTAATAGCGGGAGTATCTATGAGCAGTTCTTC.

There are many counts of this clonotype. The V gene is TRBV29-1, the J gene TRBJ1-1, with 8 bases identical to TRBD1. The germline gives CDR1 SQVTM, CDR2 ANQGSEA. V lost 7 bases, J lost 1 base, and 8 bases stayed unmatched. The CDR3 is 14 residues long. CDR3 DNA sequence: TGCAGCGCCCCCGGACAGGGTGGGAACACTGAAGCTTTCTTT. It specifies CSAPGQGGNTEAFF.